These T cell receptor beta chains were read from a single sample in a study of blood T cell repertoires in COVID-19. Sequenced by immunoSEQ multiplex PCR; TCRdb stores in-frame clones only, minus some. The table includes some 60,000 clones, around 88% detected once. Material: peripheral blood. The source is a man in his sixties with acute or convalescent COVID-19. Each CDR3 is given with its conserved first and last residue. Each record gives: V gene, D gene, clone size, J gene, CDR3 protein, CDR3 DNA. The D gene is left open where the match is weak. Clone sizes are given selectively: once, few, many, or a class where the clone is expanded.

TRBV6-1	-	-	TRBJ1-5	CASSEGGLSNQPQHF	TGTGCCAGCAGTGAAGGAGGGTTGAGCAATCAGCCCCAGCATTTT
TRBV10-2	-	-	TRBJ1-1	CASSERGGTEAFF	TGCGCCAGCAGTGAGAGGGGAGGGACTGAAGCTTTCTTT
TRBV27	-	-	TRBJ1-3	CASMSGAGNTIYF	TGTGCCAGCATGTCGGGGGCTGGAAACACCATATATTTT
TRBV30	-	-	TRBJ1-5	CAWTGGGHQPQHF	TGTGCCTGGACGGGAGGGGGGCATCAGCCCCAGCATTTT
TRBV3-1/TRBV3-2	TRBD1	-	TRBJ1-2	CASSGTGDYGYTF	TGTGCCAGTTCCGGGACAGGGGACTATGGCTACACCTTC
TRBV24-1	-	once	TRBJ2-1	CATSDQRGAGDEQFF	TGTGCCACCAGTGATCAACGGGGGGCGGGCGATGAGCAGTTCTTC
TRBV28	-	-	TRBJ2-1	CASSFENEQFF	TGTGCCAGCAGTTTCGAGAATGAGCAGTTCTTC
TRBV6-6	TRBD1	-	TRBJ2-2	CASSWTGSDTGELFF	TGTGCCAGCAGTTGGACAGGGTCGGACACCGGGGAGCTGTTTTTT
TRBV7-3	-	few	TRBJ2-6	CASSRGAGSGANVLTF	TGTGCCAGCAGCCGCGGAGCGGGCTCTGGGGCCAACGTCCTGACTTTC
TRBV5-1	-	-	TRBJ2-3	CASSLELASTDTQYF	TGCGCCAGCAGCTTGGAACTAGCTTCCACAGATACGCAGTATTTT
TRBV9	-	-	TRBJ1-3	CASSRRGDGTGNTIYF	TGTGCCAGCTCCCGGCGGGGGGACGGAACTGGAAACACCATATATTTT
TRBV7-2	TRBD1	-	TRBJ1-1	CASSVYRGPAEAFF	TGTGCCAGCAGCGTTTACAGGGGGCCCGCTGAAGCTTTCTTT
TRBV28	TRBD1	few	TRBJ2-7	CASSLGTGVPYEQYF	TGTGCCAGCAGTTTAGGGACAGGGGTTCCCTACGAGCAGTACTTC
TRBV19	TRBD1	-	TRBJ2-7	CASSIRDRGYEQYF	TGTGCCAGTAGTATCCGAGACAGGGGCTACGAGCAGTACTTC
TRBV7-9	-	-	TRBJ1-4	CASSLSGGKLFF	TGTGCCAGCAGCTTATCCGGGGGAAAACTGTTTTTT
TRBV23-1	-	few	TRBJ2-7	CASSQEDSSQPGLYEQYF	TGCGCCAGCAGTCAAGAGGACAGTTCCCAACCCGGCCTATACGAGCAGTACTTC
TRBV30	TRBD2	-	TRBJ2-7	CAVTWTSGGYEQYF	TGTGCCGTGACTTGGACTAGCGGGGGTTACGAGCAGTACTTC
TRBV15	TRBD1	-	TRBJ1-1	CATSRRDSEAFF	TGTGCCACCAGCAGGAGGGACAGTGAAGCTTTCTTT
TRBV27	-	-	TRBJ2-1	CASSLPGYNEQFF	TGTGCCAGCAGTCTCCCGGGTTACAATGAGCAGTTCTTC
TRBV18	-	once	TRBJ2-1	CASSSWPVDSYNEQFF	TGTGCCAGCTCATCTTGGCCAGTCGACTCCTACAATGAGCAGTTCTTC
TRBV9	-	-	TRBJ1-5	CASSVGEKGQPQHF	TGTGCCAGCAGCGTAGGGGAGAAGGGTCAGCCCCAGCATTTT
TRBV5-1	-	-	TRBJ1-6	CASSVGEVGSPLHF	TGCGCCAGCTCCGTGGGGGAGGTGGGATCACCCCTCCACTTT
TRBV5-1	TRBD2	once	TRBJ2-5	CASSPRLAGDLQETQYF	TGCGCCAGCAGCCCTCGACTAGCGGGAGACCTCCAAGAGACCCAGTACTTC
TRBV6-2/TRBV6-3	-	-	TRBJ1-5	CASSYRVTRYSNQPQHF	TGTGCCAGCAGTTACCGTGTAACCCGGTATAGCAATCAGCCCCAGCATTTT
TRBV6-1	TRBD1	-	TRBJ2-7	CASSDRAGTGIYEQYF	TGTGCCAGCAGTGACCGGGCCGGGACAGGGATCTACGAGCAGTACTTC
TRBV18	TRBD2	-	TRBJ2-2	CASSLTQLAGAGTGELFF	TGTGCCAGCTCACTAACCCAACTAGCGGGAGCTGGCACCGGGGAGCTGTTTTTT
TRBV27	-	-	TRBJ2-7	CASSLSMQTPSYEQYF	TGTGCCAGCAGTTTATCCATGCAGACTCCCTCCTACGAGCAGTACTTC